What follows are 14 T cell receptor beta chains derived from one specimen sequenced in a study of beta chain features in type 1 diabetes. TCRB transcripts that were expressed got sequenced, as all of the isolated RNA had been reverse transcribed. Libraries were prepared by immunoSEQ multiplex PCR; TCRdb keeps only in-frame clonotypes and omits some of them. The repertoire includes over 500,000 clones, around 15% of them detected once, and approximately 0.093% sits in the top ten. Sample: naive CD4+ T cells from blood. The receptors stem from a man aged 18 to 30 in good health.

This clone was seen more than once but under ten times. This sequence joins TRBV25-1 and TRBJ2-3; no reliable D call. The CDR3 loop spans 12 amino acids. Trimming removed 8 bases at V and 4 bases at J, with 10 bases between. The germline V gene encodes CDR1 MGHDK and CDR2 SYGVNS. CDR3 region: CASQTLADTQYF. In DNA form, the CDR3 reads TGTGCCAGCCAGACCCTTGCAGATACGCAGTATTTT.

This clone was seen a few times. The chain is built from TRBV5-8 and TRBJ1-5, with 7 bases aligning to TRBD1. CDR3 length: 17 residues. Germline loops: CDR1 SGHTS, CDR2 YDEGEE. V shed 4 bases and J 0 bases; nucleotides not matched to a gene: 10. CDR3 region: CASSTRTGTYSNQPQHF. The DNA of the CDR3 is TGTGCCAGCAGCACCCGGACAGGAACTTATAGCAATCAGCCCCAGCATTTT.

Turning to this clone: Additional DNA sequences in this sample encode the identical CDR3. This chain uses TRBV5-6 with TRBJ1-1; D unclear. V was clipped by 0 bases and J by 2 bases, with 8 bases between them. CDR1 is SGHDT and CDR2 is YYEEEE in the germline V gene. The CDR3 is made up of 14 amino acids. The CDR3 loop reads CASSLGDRNTEAFF. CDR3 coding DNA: TGTGCCAGCAGCTTGGGAGACCGAAACACTGAAGCTTTCTTT.

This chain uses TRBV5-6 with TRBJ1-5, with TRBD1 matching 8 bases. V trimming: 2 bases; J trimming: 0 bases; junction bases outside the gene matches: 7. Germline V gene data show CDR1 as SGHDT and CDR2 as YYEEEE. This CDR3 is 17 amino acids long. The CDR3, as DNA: TGTGCCAGCAGCTTTGGGACAGGCCTTCATAGCAATCAGCCCCAGCATTTT. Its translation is CASSFGTGLHSNQPQHF.

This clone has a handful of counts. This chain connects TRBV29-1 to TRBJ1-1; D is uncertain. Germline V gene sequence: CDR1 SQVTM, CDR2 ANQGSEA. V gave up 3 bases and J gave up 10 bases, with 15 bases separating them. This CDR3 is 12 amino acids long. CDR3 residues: CSVEVLGHGAFF. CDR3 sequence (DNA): TGCAGCGTTGAGGTTCTAGGCCATGGAGCTTTCTTT.

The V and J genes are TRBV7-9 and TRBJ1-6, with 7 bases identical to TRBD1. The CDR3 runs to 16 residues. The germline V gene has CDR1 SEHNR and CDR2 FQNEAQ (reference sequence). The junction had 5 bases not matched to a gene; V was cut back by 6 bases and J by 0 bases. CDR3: CASRPQGSSYNSPLHF. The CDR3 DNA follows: TGTGCCAGCAGACCACAGGGGAGCTCCTATAATTCACCCCTCCACTTT.

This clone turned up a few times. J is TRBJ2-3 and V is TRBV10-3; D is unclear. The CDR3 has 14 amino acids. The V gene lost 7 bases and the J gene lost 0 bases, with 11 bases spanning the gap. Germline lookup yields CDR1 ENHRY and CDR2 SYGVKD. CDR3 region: CAITDGTSTDTQYF. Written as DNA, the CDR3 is TGTGCCATCACGGACGGCACTAGCACAGATACGCAGTATTTT.

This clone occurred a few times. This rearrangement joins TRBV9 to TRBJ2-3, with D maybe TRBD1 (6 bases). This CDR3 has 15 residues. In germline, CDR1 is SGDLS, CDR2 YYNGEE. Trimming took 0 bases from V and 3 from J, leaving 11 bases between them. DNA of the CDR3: TGTGCCAGCAGCGTAGCTGGGGGCACGACAGATACGCAGTATTTT. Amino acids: CASSVAGGTTDTQYF. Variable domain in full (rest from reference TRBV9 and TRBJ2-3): DSGVTQTPKHLITATGQRVTLRCSPRSGDLSVYWYQQSLDQGLQFLIQYYNGEERAKGNILERFSAQQFPDLHSELNLSSLELGDSALYFCASSVAGGTTDTQYFGPGTRLTVL.

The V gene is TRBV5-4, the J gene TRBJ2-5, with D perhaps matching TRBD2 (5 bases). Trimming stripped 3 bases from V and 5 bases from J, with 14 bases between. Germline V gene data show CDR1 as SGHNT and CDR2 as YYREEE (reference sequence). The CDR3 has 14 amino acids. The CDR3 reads CASSSSNSGETQYF. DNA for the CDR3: TGTGCCAGCAGCTCGTCTAACTCGGGGGAGACCCAGTACTTC. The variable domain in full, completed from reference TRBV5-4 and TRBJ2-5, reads ETGVTQSPTHLIKTRGQQVTLRCSSQSGHNTVSWYQQALGQGPQFIFQYYREEENGRGNFPPRFSGLQFPNYSSELNVNALELDDSALYLCASSSSNSGETQYFGPGTRLLVL.

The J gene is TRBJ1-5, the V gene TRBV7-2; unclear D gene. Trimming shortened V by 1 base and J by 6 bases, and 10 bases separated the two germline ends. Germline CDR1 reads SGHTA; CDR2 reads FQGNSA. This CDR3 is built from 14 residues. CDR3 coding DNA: TGTGCCAGCAGCTTAGAAGGGCACGGTCAGCCCCAGCATTTT. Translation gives CASSLEGHGQPQHF. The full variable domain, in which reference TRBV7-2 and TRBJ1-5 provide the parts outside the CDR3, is GAGVSQSPSNKVTEKGKDVELRCDPISGHTALYWYRQSLGQGLEFLIYFQGNSAPDKSGLPSDRFSAERTGGSVSTLTIQRTQQEDSAVYLCASSLEGHGQPQHFGDGTRLSIL.

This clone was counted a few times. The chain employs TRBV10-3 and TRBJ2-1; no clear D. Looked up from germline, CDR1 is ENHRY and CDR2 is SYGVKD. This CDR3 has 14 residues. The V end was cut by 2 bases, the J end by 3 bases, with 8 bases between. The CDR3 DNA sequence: TGTGCCATCAGTGAGACGGACGGCTACAATGAGCAGTTCTTC. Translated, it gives CAISETDGYNEQFF.

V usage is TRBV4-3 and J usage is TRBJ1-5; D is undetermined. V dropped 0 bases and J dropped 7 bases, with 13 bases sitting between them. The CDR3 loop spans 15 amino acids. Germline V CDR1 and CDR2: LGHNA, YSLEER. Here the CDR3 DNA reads TGCGCCAGCAGCCAAGATCATCGGGCCAGACAGCCCCAGCATTTT. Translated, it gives CASSQDHRARQPQHF.

CDR3 DNA: TGTGCCATCAGTGAGTCGCATACCAATCAGCCCCAGCATTTT. This sequence encodes CAISESHTNQPQHF. The rearrangement uses TRBV10-3 and TRBJ1-5, with D unclear. In germline, CDR1 is ENHRY, CDR2 SYGVKD. V lost 0 bases and J lost 3, with 6 bases in between. The CDR3 sequence is 14 residues long.

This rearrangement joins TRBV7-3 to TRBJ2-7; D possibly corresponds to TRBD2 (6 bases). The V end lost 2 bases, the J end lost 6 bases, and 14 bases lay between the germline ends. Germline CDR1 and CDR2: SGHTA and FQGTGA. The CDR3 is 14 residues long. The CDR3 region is CASSLGLAKSEQYF. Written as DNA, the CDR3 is TGTGCCAGCAGCTTAGGGCTAGCGAAAAGCGAGCAGTACTTC.